The next 28 T cell receptor beta chains were all read from a single sample in a study of T cells of healthy individuals. Using its own MiXCR run on the 5' RACE reads, TCRdb lists one record per CDR3 protein. The sample has about 82,000 distinct CDR3 sequences, about 5.5% seen once. The receptors come from a female donor in good health.

Ten or more counts support this clonotype. The rearrangement uses TRBV20-1 and TRBJ1-1; D not certain. The CDR3 runs to 13 residues. V lost 1 base and J lost 1, with 7 bases in between. CDR1 DFQATT and CDR2 SNEGSKA come from the germline V gene (reference sequence). CDR3 coding DNA: TGCAGTGCTAGAGGGCGAGGGAACACTGAAGCTTTCTTT. Its translation: CSARGRGNTEAFF.

This clonotype has a count of ten or more. The V gene is TRBV10-3, the J gene TRBJ1-5; tentatively, D is TRBD1 (5 bases). There are 14 residues in the CDR3. CDR1 and CDR2 (germline): ENHRY, SYGVKD. V was pared by 6 bases and J by 0 bases, with 9 bases between. CDR3 residues: CAIRDTDSNQPQHF. For the CDR3, the DNA is TGTGCCATCAGGGACACCGATAGCAATCAGCCCCAGCATTTT.

V usage is TRBV6-5 and J usage is TRBJ1-3; D is unclear. V gave up 7 bases and J gave up 0 bases, with 13 bases separating them. The CDR3 covers 15 residues. In germline, CDR1 is MNHEY, CDR2 SVGAGI. The CDR3 region has the DNA TGTGCCAGCACCGAAACGGGCAGCTCTGGAAACACCATATATTTT. Its translation is CASTETGSSGNTIYF.

This clonotype was counted only a few times. V is TRBV4-2 and J is TRBJ1-4, with D perhaps matching TRBD1 (6 bases). The germline V and J ends were trimmed by 3 bases and 10 bases, with 21 bases remaining between them. The CDR3 is 16 residues long. Germline CDR1 and CDR2: LGHNA and YNFKEQ. In DNA, the CDR3 is TGTGCCAGCAGCCAGCCGCAGGGGCAGGGTGGCGGAAAACTGTTTTTT. It yields the protein CASSQPQGQGGGKLFF.

This clonotype was detected many times. V and J are TRBV6-1 and TRBJ2-1; perhaps TRBD2 as D (6 bases). CDR1 is MNHNS and CDR2 is SASEGT in the germline V gene. Deletions cut 1 base from V and 8 bases from J, with 12 bases between. The CDR3 contains 14 residues. The DNA of the CDR3 is TGTGCCAGCAGTGAAGGCGGGATTCGCGATGAGCAGTTCTTC. Translating gives CASSEGGIRDEQFF.

This clonotype was seen many times. The chain recombines TRBV7-2 with TRBJ2-3; TRBD1 or TRBD2 may be the D gene (6 bases each). The germline V and J ends were trimmed by 0 bases and 7 bases, with 17 bases remaining between them. The germline CDR1 and CDR2 sequences are SGHTA and FQGNSA. The length of the CDR3 is 16 residues. The chain's CDR3 is CASSLAGGGLPNTQYF. The CDR3 DNA follows: TGTGCCAGCAGCTTAGCCGGGGGCGGTCTACCGAATACGCAGTATTTT.

This clonotype was counted at least ten times. The rearrangement joins TRBV20-1 to TRBJ2-7, with TRBD2 matching over 8 bases. The CDR3 loop spans 14 amino acids. Germline V gene lookup returns CDR1 DFQATT and CDR2 SNEGSKA (reference sequence). The V segment lost 3 bases and the J segment 4 bases; nucleotides outside the gene matches: 8. The CDR3 loop reads CSASRGLGVYEQYF. CDR3 nucleotide sequence: TGCAGTGCTAGCCGGGGACTAGGTGTATACGAGCAGTACTTC.

This clonotype was counted a few times. The chain employs TRBV6-2 or TRBV6-3 and TRBJ2-3; D is unresolved. Germline V lookup: CDR1 MNHEY, CDR2 SVGEGT. This CDR3 comprises 14 residues. V lost 0 bases and J 2 bases, leaving 6 bases between the germline ends. The DNA of the CDR3 is TGTGCCAGCAGTTACTCGCTAGTCACAGATACGCAGTATTTT. Translation: CASSYSLVTDTQYF.

This clonotype was seen more than once but under ten times. V and J are TRBV19 and TRBJ1-2; 10 bases line up with TRBD1. The CDR3 runs to 15 residues. Germline lookup yields CDR1 LNHDA and CDR2 SQIVND (reference sequence). The trim removed 6 bases at V and 6 bases at J, leaving 10 bases unmatched. CDR3 in amino acids: CASRRTGGDRNGYTF. DNA for the CDR3: TGTGCCAGTAGAAGGACAGGGGGTGACAGAAATGGCTACACCTTC.

Ten or more counts support this clonotype. The gene calls are TRBV7-3 and TRBJ2-5; D may be TRBD2 (6 bases). CDR3 size: 14 residues. Trimming took off 1 base at V and 4 bases at J, with 10 bases between the two ends. CDR1 and CDR2 from the germline V gene are SGHTA and FQGTGA. CDR3 sequence (DNA): TGTGCCAGCAGCTTAAGCGGGATCGGAGAGACCCAGTACTTC. Amino acid sequence: CASSLSGIGETQYF.

This clonotype was detected many times. The genes are TRBV11-1 and TRBJ1-4; D may be TRBD1 (5 bases). Germline V gives CDR1 SGHAT, CDR2 FQDESV (reference sequence). V lost 2 bases to trimming and J lost 3 bases, with 10 bases between them. The CDR3 sequence is 15 residues long. CDR3 loop: CASSLRGAANEKLFF. CDR3 nucleotide sequence: TGTGCCAGCAGCTTACGAGGGGCGGCTAATGAAAAACTGTTTTTT.

This clonotype came up many times. The chain uses TRBV20-1 and TRBJ1-2; D remains unclear. This CDR3 comprises 12 residues. Trimming took off 6 bases at V and 4 bases at J, with 12 bases between the two ends. Germline CDR1 DFQATT, CDR2 SNEGSKA (reference sequence). The CDR3 spells CSASGHGYGYTF. CDR3 bases: TGCAGTGCGAGTGGGCATGGCTATGGCTACACCTTC.

The J gene is TRBJ1-5, the V gene TRBV7-2; tentatively, D is TRBD1 (5 bases). Trimming took off 5 bases at V and 3 bases at J, with 17 bases between the two ends. Germline V CDR1 and CDR2: SGHTA, FQGNSA. The length of the CDR3 is 16 residues. CDR3 protein: CASSPTSRGYNQPQHF. CDR3 DNA sequence: TGTGCCAGCAGCCCAACAAGCCGGGGGTACAATCAGCCCCAGCATTTT.

This clonotype was observed at least ten times. The rearrangement joins TRBV27 to TRBJ1-5; D is possibly TRBD1 (6 bases). V dropped 6 bases and J dropped 5 bases, with 14 bases sitting between them. This CDR3 region has 14 residues. The V gene's germline CDR1 is MNHEY and CDR2 SMNVEV (reference sequence). The CDR3 bases are TGTGCCAGCAGAACAGGGTTCACGGATCAGCCCCAGCATTTT. As protein: CASRTGFTDQPQHF.

There are many counts of this clonotype. The chain links TRBV20-1 to TRBJ2-3; TRBD2 is a possible D gene (6 bases). The ends were cut back, 6 bases at V and 0 bases at J, with 10 bases in the middle. CDR1 and CDR2 (germline): DFQATT, SNEGSKA (reference sequence). CDR3 length: 13 residues. The CDR3 region is CSAGGQSTDTQYF. DNA of the CDR3: TGCAGTGCGGGAGGTCAGAGCACAGATACGCAGTATTTT.

The rearrangement joins TRBV6-6 to TRBJ2-1, with 10 bases that match TRBD2. Germline values: CDR1 MNHNY, CDR2 SVGAGI (reference sequence). V lost 6 bases, J lost 3 bases, and 5 bases stayed unmatched. The CDR3 covers 15 residues. The CDR3 reads CASRPTSGIYNEQFF. CDR3 DNA: TGTGCCAGCAGACCAACTAGCGGGATCTACAATGAGCAGTTCTTC.

The chain is built from TRBV28 and TRBJ2-7; 8 bases match TRBD2. Germline loops: CDR1 MDHEN, CDR2 SYDVKM. CDR3 length equals 15 residues. V was pared by 4 bases and J by 6 bases, with 11 bases of the junction left unmatched. In DNA, the CDR3 is TGTGCCAGCAGTTCTGCGGCTAGCGGGTTCTCCGAGCAGTACTTC. Translation: CASSSAASGFSEQYF.

The chain recombines TRBV20-1 with TRBJ2-3, with TRBD2 matching over 9 bases. The CDR3 covers 14 residues. The V and J ends lost 5 bases and 8 bases, in that order; junction bases with no gene match: 11. Germline assignment: CDR1 DFQATT and CDR2 SNEGSKA (reference sequence). For the CDR3, the DNA is TGCAGTGCTGACCCAAGCGGGGGGATTGGTACGCAGTATTTT. Encoded protein: CSADPSGGIGTQYF.

This clonotype was counted at least ten times. This chain connects TRBV4-3 to TRBJ2-2; D might be TRBD1 (5 bases). V dropped 0 bases and J dropped 7 bases, with 15 bases sitting between them. The V gene's germline CDR1 is LGHNA and CDR2 YSLEER. The CDR3 is 16 amino acids. The CDR3 reads CASSQELVQAVGELFF. The CDR3 DNA sequence: TGCGCCAGCAGCCAAGAGTTAGTACAGGCGGTCGGGGAGCTGTTTTTT.

Many counts were recorded for this clonotype. The rearrangement links TRBV5-6 to TRBJ1-1; D is unclear. Germline loops: CDR1 SGHDT, CDR2 YYEEEE. The CDR3 length is 13 residues. V lost 0 bases and J lost 4, with 7 bases in between. CDR3 amino acids: CASSLGFSTEAFF. The CDR3 DNA reads as TGTGCCAGCAGCTTGGGTTTTAGCACTGAAGCTTTCTTT. Together with reference TRBV5-6 and TRBJ1-1, the CDR3 gives the full variable domain: DAGVTQSPTHLIKTRGQQVTLRCSPKSGHDTVSWYQQALGQGPQFIFQYYEEEERQRGNFPDRFSGHQFPNYSSELNVNALLLGDSALYLCASSLGFSTEAFFGQGTRLTVV.

This clonotype has more than one count but fewer than ten. The chain joins TRBV27 to TRBJ1-5, with D perhaps matching TRBD1 (5 bases). Trimming cost V 5 bases and J 9 bases, with 17 bases left between them. CDR1 and CDR2 (germline): MNHEY, SMNVEV (reference sequence). The CDR3 runs to 14 residues. CDR3 amino acids: CASSPAAGSWPQHF. CDR3 in DNA: TGTGCCAGCAGTCCCGCGGCAGGGTCCTGGCCCCAGCATTTT.

This clonotype was observed a handful of times. This sequence joins TRBV7-9 and TRBJ2-1, with TRBD2 matching 14 bases. The germline V gene has CDR1 SEHNR and CDR2 FQNEAQ (reference sequence). The V segment lost 5 bases and the J segment 8 bases; nucleotides outside the gene matches: 8. The CDR3 covers 16 residues. CDR3 DNA sequence: TGTGCCAGCAGCCTGACCGGGACTAGCGGGAGCTATGAGCAGTTCTTC. Protein sequence: CASSLTGTSGSYEQFF. Full variable domain (missing parts from reference TRBV7-9 and TRBJ2-1): DTGVSQNPRHKITKRGQNVTFRCDPISEHNRLYWYRQTLGQGPEFLTYFQNEAQLEKSRLLSDRFSAERPKGSFSTLEIQRTEQGDSAMYLCASSLTGTSGSYEQFFGPGTRLTVL.

This clonotype was observed many times. The V call is TRBV12-3 or TRBV12-4, the J call TRBJ1-1; no reliable D call. This CDR3 region has 12 residues. The V end was cut by 0 bases, the J end by 11 bases, with 10 bases between. The CDR3 sequence: CASSLAGFGAFF. The DNA for the CDR3 is TGTGCCAGCAGTTTAGCTGGGTTTGGGGCTTTCTTT.

This clonotype appeared a few times. This chain uses TRBV4-1 with TRBJ1-1; D is unclear. CDR1 is MGHRA and CDR2 is YSYEKL in the germline V gene. Trimming cost V 4 bases and J 3 bases, with 9 bases left between them. The CDR3 has 13 amino acids. The CDR3 bases are TGCGCCAGCAGCCGTGGAGAGCACACTGAAGCTTTCTTT. Translation gives CASSRGEHTEAFF.

This clonotype was recorded many times. The chain has TRBV24-1 and TRBJ2-3; 7 nucleotides agree with TRBD1. V gave up 4 bases and J gave up 4 bases; unmatched junction bases: 10. The CDR3 is made up of 16 amino acids. Germline V gives CDR1 KGHDR, CDR2 SFDVKD. The CDR3 DNA follows: TGTGCCACCAGTGACCTGGGACAGAGGAGCTCAGATACGCAGTATTTT. Translating it yields CATSDLGQRSSDTQYF.

This clonotype occurred many times. This chain links TRBV6-6 with TRBJ2-1; TRBD2 aligns across 9 bases. The CDR3 length is 15 residues. Germline assignment: CDR1 MNHNY and CDR2 SVGAGI (reference sequence). Trimming cost V 2 bases and J 5 bases; bases outside gene matches: 4. The DNA of the CDR3 is TGTGCCAGCAGTTACGCGGGAGGGCCTGACAATGAGCAGTTCTTC. The encoded protein is CASSYAGGPDNEQFF.

Only a few counts were recorded for this clonotype. This chain connects TRBV6-6 to TRBJ2-1, with 8 bases fitting TRBD1. Germline CDR1 is MNHNY and CDR2 is SVGAGI (reference sequence). The V and J ends lost 6 bases and 7 bases, in that order; junction bases with no gene match: 8. The CDR3 covers 14 residues. The CDR3 loop is CASSSARQGNEQFF. The CDR3 DNA sequence: TGTGCCAGCAGCTCCGCACGACAGGGGAATGAGCAGTTCTTC.

This clonotype has a handful of counts. V gene TRBV7-8 combines with J gene TRBJ2-7; D gene uncertain. Trimming shortened V by 5 bases and J by 3 bases, and 11 bases separated the two germline ends. The germline CDR1 and CDR2 sequences are SGHVS and FQNEAQ. The CDR3 is 13 residues long. The CDR3 nucleotides read TGTGCCAGCAGCCAGACCCCCTACTACGAGCAGTACTTC. Its protein is CASSQTPYYEQYF.